The text below deals with one T cell receptor (beta chain). Under the authors' procedure: Estimation of nucleated cell counts was performed using reference gene primer amplification. The table came from immunoSEQ multiplex PCR; TCRdb's copy has only in-frame clones and leaves some out. Clonal size and the V and J genes are those of that table, whereas D and trimming came from the DNA. This sample has around 81,000 clones, with about 86% found just once. These data come from a study of blood T cell repertoires in COVID-19. Study information: Samples came from the United States, Italy and Spain, spanning acute and convalescent COVID-19. PBMCs, B-cell-depleted T cells, or T cells were the source of the cDNA or gDNA that made up the material.

This CDR3 has 15 amino acids. Per the germline V gene, CDR1 is SGHNT and CDR2 is YYREEE (reference sequence). V was pared by 4 bases and J by 3 bases, with 9 bases of the junction left unmatched. The sequence came from a woman over 75 with acute or convalescent COVID-19. The J gene is TRBJ1-1, the V gene TRBV5-4; 7 bases agree with TRBD1. The specimen was peripheral blood. The CDR3 spells CASSPGQIRHTEAFF. As DNA, the CDR3 is TGTGCCAGCAGCCCGGGACAGATCAGGCACACTGAAGCTTTCTTT.